These T cell receptor beta chains were read from a single sample in a study of identical twins. In TCRdb, the 5' RACE reads were re-called with MiXCR into one record per CDR3 protein. The sample carries about 570,000 distinct CDR3 sequences, 9.6% recorded once. The data also belong to a second study, concerning yellow fever vaccine responses in identical twins.

The source material was PBMCs. The receptor source for this set is a woman between 18 and 29 years old in good health. Each CDR3 is given with its conserved first and last residue. The order of the fields is V gene, J gene, CDR3 length, CDR3 protein.

V gene: TRBV29-1
J gene: TRBJ2-5
CDR3 length: 13
CDR3 protein: CSVDGVTGETQYF

V gene: TRBV28
J gene: TRBJ2-4
CDR3 length: 17
CDR3 protein: CASSLESPGRSKNIQYF

V gene: TRBV28
J gene: TRBJ2-7
CDR3 length: 15
CDR3 protein: CASSFTGLRYSEQYF

V gene: TRBV6-6
J gene: TRBJ2-7
CDR3 length: 12
CDR3 protein: CASSYKGDEQYF

V gene: TRBV5-1
J gene: TRBJ2-3
CDR3 length: 16
CDR3 protein: CASSLRGATSTDTQYF

V gene: TRBV9
J gene: TRBJ1-2
CDR3 length: 17
CDR3 protein: CASSSDHDREGAYGYTF

V gene: TRBV7-8
J gene: TRBJ2-1
CDR3 length: 14
CDR3 protein: CASSPLNRGFEQFF

V gene: TRBV12-3/TRBV12-4
J gene: TRBJ2-5
CDR3 length: 13
CDR3 protein: CASSFVGTATQYF

V gene: TRBV7-9
J gene: TRBJ1-1
CDR3 length: 14
CDR3 protein: CASSRQGKDTEAFF

V gene: TRBV12-3/TRBV12-4
J gene: TRBJ2-3
CDR3 length: 16
CDR3 protein: CASSLTPLTGTDTQYF

V gene: TRBV27
J gene: TRBJ2-7
CDR3 length: 14
CDR3 protein: CASSSETGVYEQYF

V gene: TRBV19
J gene: TRBJ2-7
CDR3 length: 16
CDR3 protein: CASSIRLAGTYSEQYF

V gene: TRBV10-2
J gene: TRBJ2-7
CDR3 length: 13
CDR3 protein: CASSERGAREQYF

V gene: TRBV11-2
J gene: TRBJ2-7
CDR3 length: 15
CDR3 protein: CASSPISAGHYEQYF

V gene: TRBV3-1
J gene: TRBJ1-6
CDR3 length: 14
CDR3 protein: CASSPQRGYSPLHF

V gene: TRBV2
J gene: TRBJ2-7
CDR3 length: 12
CDR3 protein: CASSGRTYEQYF

V gene: TRBV2
J gene: TRBJ2-3
CDR3 length: 14
CDR3 protein: CASNSGRAKDTQYF

V gene: TRBV4-3
J gene: TRBJ2-3
CDR3 length: 15
CDR3 protein: CASSQERQGADTQYF

V gene: TRBV2
J gene: TRBJ2-7
CDR3 length: 12
CDR3 protein: CASSPNYYEQYF

V gene: TRBV7-2
J gene: TRBJ2-7
CDR3 length: 15
CDR3 protein: CASSFASGGSYEQYF

V gene: TRBV7-2
J gene: TRBJ2-3
CDR3 length: 13
CDR3 protein: CASSWSVPDTQYF

V gene: TRBV5-6
J gene: TRBJ2-3
CDR3 length: 16
CDR3 protein: CASSLLPSGSTDTQYF

V gene: TRBV5-1
J gene: TRBJ2-3
CDR3 length: 15
CDR3 protein: CASSFPGQGTDTQYF